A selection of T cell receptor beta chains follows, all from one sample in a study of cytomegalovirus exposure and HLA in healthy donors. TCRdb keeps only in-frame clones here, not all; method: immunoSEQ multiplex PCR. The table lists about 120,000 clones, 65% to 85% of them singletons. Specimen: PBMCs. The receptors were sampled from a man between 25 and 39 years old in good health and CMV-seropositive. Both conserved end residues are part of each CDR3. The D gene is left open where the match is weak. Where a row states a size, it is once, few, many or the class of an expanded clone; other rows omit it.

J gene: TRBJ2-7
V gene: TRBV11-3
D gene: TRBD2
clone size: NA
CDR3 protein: CASSSGLAGADDEQYF
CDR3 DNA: TGTGCCAGCAGCTCCGGACTAGCGGGGGCGGACGACGAGCAGTACTTC

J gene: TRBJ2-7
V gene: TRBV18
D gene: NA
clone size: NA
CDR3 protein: CASSPPPGNYEQYF
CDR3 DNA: TGTGCCAGCTCACCACCGCCCGGGAACTACGAGCAGTACTTC

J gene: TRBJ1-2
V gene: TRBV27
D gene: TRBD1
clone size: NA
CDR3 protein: CASSSDINRGLNYGYTF
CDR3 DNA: TGTGCCAGCAGTTCAGACATTAACAGGGGGCTGAACTATGGCTACACCTTC

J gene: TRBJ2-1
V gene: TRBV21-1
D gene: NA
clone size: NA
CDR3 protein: CASSKANRVAGGPGQFF
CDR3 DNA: TGTGCCAGCAGCAAAGCCAATCGGGTAGCGGGGGGGCCCGGGCAGTTCTTC

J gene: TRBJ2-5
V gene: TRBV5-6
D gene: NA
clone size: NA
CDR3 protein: CASSLEFPGHLQETQYF
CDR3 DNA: TGTGCCAGCAGCTTGGAATTTCCGGGACACCTCCAAGAGACCCAGTACTTC

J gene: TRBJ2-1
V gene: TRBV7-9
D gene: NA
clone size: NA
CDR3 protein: CSSSFSGGAYNEQFF
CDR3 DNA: TGTTCCAGCAGCTTTTCCGGGGGTGCCTACAATGAGCAGTTCTTC

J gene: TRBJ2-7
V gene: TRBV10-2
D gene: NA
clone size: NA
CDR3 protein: CASSEAGQIYEQYF
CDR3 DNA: TGCGCCAGCAGTGAGGCGGGACAGATTTACGAGCAGTACTTC

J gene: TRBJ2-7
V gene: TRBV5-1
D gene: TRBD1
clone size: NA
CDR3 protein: CASSGGQGLVEQYF
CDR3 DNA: TGCGCCAGCAGCGGGGGACAGGGGTTAGTCGAGCAGTACTTC

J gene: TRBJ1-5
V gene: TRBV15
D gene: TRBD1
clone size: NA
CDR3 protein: CATSSQGAQPQHF
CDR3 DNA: TGTGCCACCAGCAGTCAGGGGGCTCAGCCCCAGCATTTT

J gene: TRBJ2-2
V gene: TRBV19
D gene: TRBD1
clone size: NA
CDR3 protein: CATTGAGELFF
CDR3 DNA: TGTGCTACCACAGGGGCCGGGGAGCTGTTTTTT

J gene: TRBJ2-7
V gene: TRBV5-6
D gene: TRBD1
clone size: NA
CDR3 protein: CASSPGTDEQYF
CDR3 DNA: TGTGCCAGCAGCCCCGGGACAGACGAGCAGTACTTC

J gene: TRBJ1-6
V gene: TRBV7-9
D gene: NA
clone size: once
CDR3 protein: CASTFNVNSPLHF
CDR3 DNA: TGTGCCAGCACCTTTAATGTTAATTCACCCCTCCACTTT

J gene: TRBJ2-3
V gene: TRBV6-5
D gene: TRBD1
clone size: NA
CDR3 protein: CASSYRDREKDTQYF
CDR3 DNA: TGTGCCAGCAGTTACAGGGACAGGGAGAAAGATACGCAGTATTTT

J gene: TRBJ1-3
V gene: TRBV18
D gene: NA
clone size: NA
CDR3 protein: CASSPGGSSGNTIYF
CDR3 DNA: TGTGCCAGCTCACCAGGCGGGAGCTCTGGAAACACCATATATTTT

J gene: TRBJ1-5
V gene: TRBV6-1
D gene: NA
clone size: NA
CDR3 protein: CASEMSNQPQHF
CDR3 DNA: TGTGCCAGCGAGATGAGCAATCAGCCCCAGCATTTT

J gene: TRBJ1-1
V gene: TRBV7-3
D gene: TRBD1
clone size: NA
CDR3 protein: CASSPPGGQLGTEAFF
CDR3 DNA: TGTGCCAGCAGCCCCCCAGGGGGTCAGTTGGGCACTGAAGCTTTCTTT

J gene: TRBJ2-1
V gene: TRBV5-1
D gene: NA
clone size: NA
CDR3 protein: CASSLASTDQKQFF
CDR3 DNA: TGCGCCAGCAGCTTGGCCTCGACAGACCAGAAGCAGTTCTTC

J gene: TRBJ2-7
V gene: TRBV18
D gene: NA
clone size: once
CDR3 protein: CASSPSLSYEQYF
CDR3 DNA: TGTGCCAGCTCACCCTCCTTGAGCTACGAGCAGTACTTC

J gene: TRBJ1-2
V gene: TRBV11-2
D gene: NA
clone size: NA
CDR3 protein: CASRRPGGREGYTF
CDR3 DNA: TGTGCCAGCAGACGACCCGGGGGTAGGGAAGGCTACACCTTC

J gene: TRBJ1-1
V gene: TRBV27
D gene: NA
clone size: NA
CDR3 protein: CASSSLRGAAFF
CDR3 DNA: TGTGCCAGCAGTTCCCTAAGGGGTGCCGCTTTCTTT

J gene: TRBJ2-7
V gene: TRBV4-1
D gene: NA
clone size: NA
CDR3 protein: CASSQDGGRTYEQYF
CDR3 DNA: TGCGCCAGCAGCCAAGATGGGGGGAGGACCTACGAGCAGTACTTC

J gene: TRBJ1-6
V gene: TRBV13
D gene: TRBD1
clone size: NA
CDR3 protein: CASSHTGANSPLHF
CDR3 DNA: TGTGCCAGCAGCCACACAGGGGCGAATTCACCCCTCCACTTT

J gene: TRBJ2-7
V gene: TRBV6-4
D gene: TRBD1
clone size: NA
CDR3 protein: CASSDSGQGSYEQYF
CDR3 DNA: TGTGCCAGCAGTGACTCAGGACAGGGCTCCTACGAGCAGTACTTC

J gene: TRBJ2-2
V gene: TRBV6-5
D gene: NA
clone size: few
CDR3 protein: CASSYSLANTGELFF
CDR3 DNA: TGTGCCAGCAGTTACTCGCTGGCCAACACCGGGGAGCTGTTTTTT

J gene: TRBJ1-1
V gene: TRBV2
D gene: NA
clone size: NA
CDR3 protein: CASSESGGLIKAFF
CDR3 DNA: TGTGCCAGCAGTGAGTCTGGCGGTCTTATTAAAGCTTTCTTT

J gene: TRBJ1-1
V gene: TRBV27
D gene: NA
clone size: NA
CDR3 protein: CASSPLAGNTEAFF
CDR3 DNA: TGTGCCAGCAGTCCCTTAGCGGGGAACACTGAAGCTTTCTTT

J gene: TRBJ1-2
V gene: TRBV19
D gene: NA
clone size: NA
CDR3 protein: CASSIELGRLYGYTF
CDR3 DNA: TGTGCCAGTAGTATAGAACTAGGACGGTTGTATGGCTACACCTTC

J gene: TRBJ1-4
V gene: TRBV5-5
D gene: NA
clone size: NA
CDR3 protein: CASSLGTQGEKLFF
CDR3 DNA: TGTGCCAGCAGCTTGGGAACACAGGGTGAAAAACTGTTTTTT

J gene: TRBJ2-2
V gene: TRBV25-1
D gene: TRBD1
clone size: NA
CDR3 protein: CASSSQDRDTGELFF
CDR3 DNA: TGTGCCAGCAGCAGCCAGGACAGGGACACCGGGGAGCTGTTTTTT

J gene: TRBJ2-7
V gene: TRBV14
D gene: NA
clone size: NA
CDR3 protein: CASSQARTYEQYF
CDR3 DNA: TGTGCCAGCAGCCAAGCACGGACTTACGAGCAGTACTTC

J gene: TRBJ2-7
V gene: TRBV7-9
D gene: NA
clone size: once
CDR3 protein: CASSLGGGNEQYF
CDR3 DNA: TGTGCCAGCAGCCTAGGGGGAGGGAACGAGCAGTACTTC

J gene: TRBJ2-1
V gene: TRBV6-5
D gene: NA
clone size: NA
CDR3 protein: CASSSRSPTYNEQFF
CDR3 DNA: TGTGCCAGCAGTTCTCGGTCCCCAACCTACAATGAGCAGTTCTTC